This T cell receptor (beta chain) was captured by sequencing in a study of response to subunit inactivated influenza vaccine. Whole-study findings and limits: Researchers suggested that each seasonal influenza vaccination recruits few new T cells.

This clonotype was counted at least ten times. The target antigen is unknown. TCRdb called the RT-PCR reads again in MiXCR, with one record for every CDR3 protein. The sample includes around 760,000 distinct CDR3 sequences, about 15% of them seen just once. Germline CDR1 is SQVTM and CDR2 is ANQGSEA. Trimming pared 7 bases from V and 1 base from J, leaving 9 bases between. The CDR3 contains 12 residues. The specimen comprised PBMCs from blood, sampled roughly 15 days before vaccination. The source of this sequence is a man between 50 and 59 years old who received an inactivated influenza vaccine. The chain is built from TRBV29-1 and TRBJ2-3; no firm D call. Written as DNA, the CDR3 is TGCAGCGCCTCGGTGGGCACAGATACGCAGTATTTT. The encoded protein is CSASVGTDTQYF.